This T cell receptor beta chain was retrieved from a study of CD8 T cells in ankylosing spondylitis. Molecular-barcoded quantitative 5'-RACE produced these TCR beta libraries. TCRdb redid the calling of the 5' RACE reads with MiXCR, one entry per CDR3 protein. This sample has roughly 700,000 distinct CDR3 sequences; under 20% occur once, and the top ten carry roughly a fifth. Study-level results: Significant enrichment of disease-linked clones was reported in matched ankylosing spondylitis synovial fluid. CD8+ disease-linked clones were present at relatively low frequencies in blood. Reactive arthritis synovial fluid and blood were previously reported to contain some motif variants. There was a TCR beta motif, made of 7 or 8 highly homologous variants, that appeared characteristic of ankylosing spondylitis blood.

The CDR3 length is 14 residues. V shed 5 bases and J shed 6 bases, with 17 bases lying between them. Germline V gives CDR1 SGHAT, CDR2 FQNNGV. A word on this clonotype: The antigen is not known.

The sequencing sample was made of blood, either unsorted or a sorted T cell fraction (not recorded which). This receptor was taken from a male donor with ankylosing spondylitis. This chain uses TRBV11-2 with TRBJ2-7; maybe TRBD1 (6 bases). The CDR3 DNA reads as TGTGCCAGCAGCACCTATGGACAGTTGGGCGAGCAGTACTTC. As protein: CASSTYGQLGEQYF. Full variable domain (remainder filled in from reference TRBV11-2 and TRBJ2-7): EAGVAQSPRYKIIEKRQSVAFWCNPISGHATLYWYQQILGQGPKLLIQFQNNGVVDDSQLPKDRFSAERLKGVDSTLKIQPAKLEDSAVYLCASSTYGQLGEQYFGPGTRLTVT.